The T cell receptor (beta chain) under discussion was sequenced for a study of cytomegalovirus exposure and HLA in healthy donors. Overall study context: In a previous analysis, approximately 110 million unique TCR beta sequences were found from some 180 million T cells.

This CDR3 contains 14 residues. Unmatched junction bases numbered 0, after V lost 2 bases and J lost 5 bases. CDR1 is SGHVS and CDR2 is FQNEAQ in the germline V gene. Both 60 Vbeta primers and 13 Jbeta primers went into the PCR. Sequenced by immunoSEQ multiplex PCR; TCRdb stores in-frame clones only, minus some. Among around 170,000 clones listed, approximately 71% were seen once. A remark on this clone: Its antigen is still unknown.

Study-wide points: The study listed some 160 cytomegalovirus-associated TCR beta chains. It was likely that a cluster of highly shared sequence variants was a sequencing artifact. Reportedly, a later analysis found an Asian-associated ancestry cluster had fewer N-insertions than the roughly 700-donor mean.

Specimen: PBMCs. The chain is built from TRBV7-8 and TRBJ2-3; TRBD2 matches at 11 bases. This TCR derives from a girl aged 10 to 17 in good health and CMV-seronegative. The CDR3 nucleotides read TGTGCCAGCAGCTTAACTAGCGGGGGAGATACGCAGTATTTT. Its protein is CASSLTSGGDTQYF.